The 13 T cell receptor beta chains presented below share a single source sample, sequenced in a study of breast tumors, draining lymph nodes, adjacent tissues. TCRdb redid the calling of the multiplex PCR reads with MiXCR, one entry per CDR3 protein. Here the sample spans 200,000 to 250,000 distinct CDR3 sequences, less than 35% being singletons. Axillary draining lymph nodes of breast cancer patients supplied the node samples. What was sequenced was axillary lymph node tissue. The receptors here all came from a female donor with breast cancer. Some clones in this sample may be carry-over from other donors' samples.

This clonotype came up many times. The gene calls are TRBV5-1 and TRBJ2-2; 8 nucleotides agree with TRBD2. The CDR3 spans 15 residues. After removal of 3 bases from V and 6 bases from J, the junction contained 7 bases not matched to a gene. The germline V gene encodes CDR1 SGHRS and CDR2 YFSETQ. The CDR3 sequence: CASSSGLVRAGELFF. As DNA, the CDR3 is TGCGCCAGCAGCTCGGGACTAGTTAGGGCCGGGGAGCTGTTTTTT.

The chain recombines TRBV7-2 with TRBJ2-3; no definite D call. This CDR3 has 12 residues. Germline V gene sequence: CDR1 SGHTA, CDR2 FQGNSA. Trimming removed 1 base from V and 11 bases from J, with 10 bases in between. As DNA, the CDR3 is TGTGCCAGCAGCTTAGAACGCAATGAGCAGTATTTT. Translating gives CASSLERNEQYF.

This clonotype was seen many times. V gene TRBV2 combines with J gene TRBJ1-2; D is perhaps TRBD1 (6 bases). Germline loops: CDR1 SNHLY, CDR2 FYNNEI. V gave up 5 bases and J gave up 7 bases, with 17 bases separating them. The CDR3 spans 14 residues. The CDR3 is CASSRAAGAFGYTF. The CDR3 DNA follows: TGTGCCAGCAGTCGTGCGGCAGGGGCTTTTGGCTACACCTTC. The whole variable domain, remainder taken from reference TRBV2 and TRBJ1-2, is EPEVTQTPSHQVTQMGQEVILRCVPISNHLYFYWYRQILGQKVEFLVSFYNNEISEKSEIFDDQFSVERPDGSNFTLKIRSTKLEDSAMYFCASSRAAGAFGYTFGSGTRLTVV.

In DNA, the CDR3 is TGCGCCAGCCAGACTAGCGGACCCTCCTACAATGAGCAGTTCTTC. Residues: CASQTSGPSYNEQFF. J is TRBJ2-1 and V is TRBV5-1; 9 nucleotides line up with TRBD2. Germline CDR1 SGHRS, CDR2 YFSETQ. Trimming cost V 7 bases and J 0 bases; bases outside gene matches: 5. This CDR3 contains 15 residues.

This clonotype was seen at least ten times. This chain joins TRBV7-8 and TRBJ2-1, with TRBD2 matching over 9 bases. V lost 9 bases, J lost 5 bases, and 5 bases stayed unmatched. Per the germline V gene, CDR1 is SGHVS and CDR2 is FQNEAQ. The CDR3 has 13 amino acids. The CDR3 is CARREGLHNEQFF. Written as DNA, the CDR3 is TGTGCCAGGCGGGAGGGCCTCCACAATGAGCAGTTCTTC.

This clonotype was observed a few times. The rearrangement joins TRBV18 to TRBJ2-1; TRBD2 is a possible D gene (6 bases). CDR1 is KGHSH and CDR2 is LQKENI in the germline V gene. Trimming took off 9 bases at V and 5 bases at J, with 17 bases between the two ends. This CDR3 comprises 14 residues. The CDR3 spells CASFFGRSNNEQFF. Written as DNA, the CDR3 is TGTGCCAGTTTCTTCGGGAGATCGAACAATGAGCAGTTCTTC. The full variable domain, with the rest looked up from reference TRBV18 and TRBJ2-1, is NAGVMQNPRHLVRRRGQEARLRCSPMKGHSHVYWYRQLPEEGLKFMVYLQKENIIDESGMPKERFSAEFPKEGPSILRIQQVVRGDSAAYFCASFFGRSNNEQFFGPGTRLTVL.

This clonotype was counted many times. This CDR3 reads CGSTSGSGYEQYF. The CDR3 DNA reads as TGTGGGTCGACTAGCGGGAGCGGGTACGAGCAGTACTTC. The rearrangement joins TRBV10-3 to TRBJ2-7, with 12 bases identical to TRBD2. Germline lookup yields CDR1 ENHRY and CDR2 SYGVKD. The CDR3 is made up of 13 amino acids.

This clonotype was counted ten times or more. The V gene is TRBV6-5, the J gene TRBJ2-7; the D gene is possibly TRBD2 (5 bases). Trimming left V 2 bases short and J 7 bases short, with 18 bases between. This CDR3 spans 15 amino acids. Looked up from germline, CDR1 is MNHEY and CDR2 is SVGAGI. Here the CDR3 DNA reads TGTGCCAGCAGTTACCTCCGGCAGGATCCGGGGGAGCAGTACTTC. It is translated as CASSYLRQDPGEQYF.

This clonotype was detected once. The gene calls are TRBV20-1 and TRBJ1-4, with D possibly matching TRBD1 (5 bases). Germline V CDR1 and CDR2: DFQATT, SNEGSKA (reference sequence). This CDR3 is 11 amino acids long. V shed 6 bases and J shed 7 bases, with 9 bases lying between them. CDR3 sequence: CSAGGGEKLFF. CDR3 bases: TGCAGTGCCGGCGGGGGTGAAAAACTGTTTTTT.

This clonotype was counted many times. V gene TRBV7-3 combines with J gene TRBJ1-3; no definite D call. Germline loops: CDR1 SGHTA, CDR2 FQGTGA. This CDR3 contains 13 residues. V was clipped by 5 bases and J by 2 bases, with 7 bases between them. As DNA, the CDR3 is TGTGCCAGCAGCCCTGTACCTGGAAACACCATATATTTT. Translation: CASSPVPGNTIYF.

As to this clonotype: The CDR3 carries no conserved terminal phenylalanine or tryptophan, so it likely arises from a read error. The CDR3 loop is CASSIPGPRGGETQYS. The CDR3 DNA sequence: TGTGCCAGCAGTATCCCCGGGCCGCGGGGAGGGGAGACCCAGTACTCC. The chain couples TRBV19 to TRBJ2-5, with 7 bases identical to TRBD2. Looked up from germline, CDR1 is LNHDA and CDR2 is SQIVND (reference sequence). This CDR3 has 16 residues.

This clonotype was seen only once. The CDR3 is CASSQDGSGNTF. In DNA, the CDR3 is TGTGCCAGTAGTCAGGACGGCTCTGGAAACACCTTC. This chain links TRBV19 with TRBJ1-2, with no clear D. V was trimmed by 5 bases and J by 12 bases, leaving 16 bases between them. CDR3 length equals 12 residues. CDR1 is LNHDA, CDR2 SQIVND, per germline (reference sequence).

The J gene is TRBJ1-2, the V gene TRBV11-1; weak D call: TRBD1 (6 bases). V was trimmed by 1 base and J by 7 bases, leaving 10 bases between them. The CDR3 consists of 13 residues. Germline CDR1 reads SGHAT; CDR2 reads FQDESV (reference sequence). CDR3 DNA: TGTGCCAGCAGCTTAGAAGGGGGAGGTGGCTACACCTTC. Amino acids: CASSLEGGGGYTF.